What follows are 22 T cell receptor beta chains derived from one specimen sequenced in a study of cytomegalovirus exposure and HLA in healthy donors. The PCR ran on 60 Vbeta and 13 Jbeta primers. TCRdb keeps only in-frame clones here, not all; method: immunoSEQ multiplex PCR. The table has about 90,000 clones, approximately 90% seen once. Sequencing was performed on PBMCs. The receptor set was obtained from a man between 18 and 35 years old in good health and CMV-seronegative.

The chain has TRBV7-9 and TRBJ2-1; the match to TRBD2 covers 15 bases. Germline V CDR1 and CDR2: SEHNR, FQNEAQ (reference sequence). The CDR3 has 18 residues. Trimming removed 4 bases from V and 9 bases from J; junction bases left unmatched: 13. This chain's CDR3 is CASSSLTGTSGRRGEQFF. CDR3 DNA sequence: TGTGCCAGCAGCTCACTAACCGGGACTAGCGGGAGGCGGGGTGAGCAGTTCTTC.

In its sample, this clone was seen a few times. The chain links TRBV12-5 to TRBJ1-1, with D hard to call. With 0 bases removed from V and 4 bases from J, the gap between germline ends came to 24 bases. The CDR3 contains 19 residues. Germline CDR1 and CDR2: LGHNT and FRNRAP. The CDR3 nucleotides are TGTGCTAGTGGTTTGGTAAGACGAGGGAGTCCGACTCCGGGCACTGAAGCTTTCTTT. This encodes CASGLVRRGSPTPGTEAFF. Full variable domain (missing parts from reference TRBV12-5 and TRBJ1-1): DARVTQTPRHKVTEMGQEVTMRCQPILGHNTVFWYRQTMMQGLELLAYFRNRAPLDDSGMPKDRFSAEMPDATLATLKIQPSEPRDSAVYFCASGLVRRGSPTPGTEAFFGQGTRLTVV.

V and J are TRBV27 and TRBJ1-1; the D gene is possibly TRBD1 (6 bases). V was clipped by 7 bases and J by 11 bases, with 14 bases between them. Germline-derived CDR1 and CDR2 are MNHEY and SMNVEV (reference sequence). The CDR3 sequence is 11 residues long. CDR3 bases: TGTGCCAGCATCGGACAGTTGGGGGCTTTCTTT. Translated: CASIGQLGAFF.

The chain recombines TRBV13 with TRBJ2-2; 16 nucleotides match TRBD2. The CDR3 contains 24 residues. The germline V gene has CDR1 PRHDT and CDR2 FYEKMQ (reference sequence). With 0 bases clipped from V and 1 base from J, the junction kept 17 bases outside the gene matches. CDR3 nucleotides: TGTGCCAGCAGCTTAGGCCTCCCGGGACTAGCGGGAGGGCCTGCCTCCATGAACACCGGGGAGCTGTTTTTT. The encoded protein is CASSLGLPGLAGGPASMNTGELFF.

The chain combines TRBV19 with TRBJ1-2; 8 nucleotides match TRBD1. Germline assignment: CDR1 LNHDA and CDR2 SQIVND (reference sequence). The CDR3 covers 13 residues. The V gene end was trimmed by 6 bases and the J gene end by 3 bases; junction bases not matched to a gene: 3. The CDR3 reads CASSKQGDYGYTF. The CDR3 nucleotides are TGTGCCAGTAGCAAACAGGGGGACTATGGCTACACCTTC.

The rearrangement uses TRBV2 and TRBJ1-1; possibly TRBD1 for D (5 bases). The germline gives CDR1 SNHLY, CDR2 FYNNEI. This CDR3 comprises 14 residues. V lost 7 bases, J lost 6 bases, and 18 bases lay in between. CDR3 residues: CASITAGEFSEAFF. The CDR3 bases are TGTGCCAGCATCACCGCGGGGGAATTTTCTGAAGCTTTCTTT.

Only one count was recorded for this clone. The CDR3, as DNA: TGTGCCAGTAAAACTAGCGCTGACATGGATGAGCAGTTCTTC. Translation gives CASKTSADMDEQFF. The gene calls are TRBV28 and TRBJ2-1; TRBD2 aligns across 7 bases. CDR1 MDHEN and CDR2 SYDVKM come from the germline V gene. There are 14 residues in the CDR3. The junction had 13 bases not matched to a gene; V was cut back by 9 bases and J by 8 bases.

The chain couples TRBV5-1 to TRBJ2-3; the D gene is possibly TRBD1 (6 bases). The CDR3 consists of 17 residues. Germline V CDR1 and CDR2: SGHRS, YFSETQ. V lost 1 base to trimming and J lost 6 bases, with 21 bases between them. CDR3 bases: TGCGCCAGCAGCTTGCTGGGGGCTGGTGATAAAGTGGATACGCAGTATTTT. Its protein product is CASSLLGAGDKVDTQYF.

The chain carries TRBV2 and TRBJ1-2; TRBD1 might be the D (5 bases). Germline CDR1 reads SNHLY; CDR2 reads FYNNEI. The CDR3 length is 15 residues. The V gene lost 2 bases and the J gene lost 4 bases, with 14 bases spanning the gap. CDR3 DNA: TGTGCCAGCAGTGAACAGTCCAGGGTTGTCTATGGCTACACCTTC. Translation gives CASSEQSRVVYGYTF.

This chain joins TRBV18 and TRBJ2-7, with TRBD2 identical over 11 bases. The CDR3 sequence is 16 residues long. Trimming at V came to 5 bases and at J to 5 bases, leaving 11 bases not matched to a gene. CDR1 and CDR2 (germline): KGHSH, LQKENI. CDR3 nucleotides: TGTGCCAGCTCAGTACTAGCGGGGGCTGGTTTGGACGAGCAGTACTTC. It specifies CASSVLAGAGLDEQYF.

The chain carries TRBV5-5 and TRBJ2-1; 7 bases map to TRBD2. Germline trimming cut 4 bases from V and 0 bases from J; bases unmatched to any gene: 7. In germline, CDR1 is SGHKS, CDR2 YYEKEE (reference sequence). This CDR3 region has 16 residues. CDR3 sequence (DNA): TGTGCCAGCAGCCTAGCGGACTGGGGCTCCTACAATGAGCAGTTCTTC. Translating gives CASSLADWGSYNEQFF.

The V call is TRBV21-1, the J call TRBJ2-1; the DNA was not used to check the table's D call, TRBD2. TRBV21-1 is given as a pseudogene. This CDR3 spans 17 amino acids. CDR3: CASSKSLSAGDFNEQFF. The CDR3 DNA sequence: TGTGCCAGCAGCAAATCTTTGTCGGCGGGAGATTTTAATGAGCAGTTCTTC.

This chain uses TRBV28 with TRBJ1-2, with unresolved D. Looked up from germline, CDR1 is MDHEN and CDR2 is SYDVKM. Trimming removed 4 bases from V and 8 bases from J, with 20 bases in between. CDR3 length: 15 amino acids. The CDR3 loop is CASSSAARDAGGYTF. The CDR3 DNA reads TGTGCCAGCAGTTCAGCAGCGCGAGATGCGGGCGGCTACACCTTC.

This chain links TRBV28 with TRBJ2-4; perhaps TRBD2 as D (5 bases). Germline V gene data show CDR1 as MDHEN and CDR2 as SYDVKM. V was cut by 6 bases and J by 4 bases, with 10 bases left in between. The CDR3 has 13 amino acids. CDR3 sequence (DNA): TGTGCCAGCAGCCCCTCGGGGAAAAACATTCAGTACTTC. Translation gives CASSPSGKNIQYF. Complete variable domain (other parts from reference TRBV28 and TRBJ2-4): DVKVTQSSRYLVKRTGEKVFLECVQDMDHENMFWYRQDPGLGLRLIYFSYDVKMKEKGDIPEGYSVSREKKERFSLILESASTNQTSMYLCASSPSGKNIQYFGAGTRLSVL.

Here the CDR3 DNA reads TGTGCCAGCAGTTTGGGGGGGTACACAGATACGCAGTATTTT. Translated: CASSLGGYTDTQYF. The chain has TRBV27 and TRBJ2-3, with 7 positions matching TRBD2. V shed 3 bases, J shed 2 bases, and the junction held 2 bases outside the gene matches. CDR1 is MNHEY and CDR2 is SMNVEV in the germline V gene (reference sequence). The CDR3 loop spans 14 amino acids.

The genes are TRBV19 and TRBJ2-2; D uncertain. The germline V gene encodes CDR1 LNHDA and CDR2 SQIVND (reference sequence). The length of the CDR3 is 14 residues. V gave up 7 bases and J gave up 2 bases, with 11 bases separating them. CDR3: CASTSRYNTGELFF. CDR3 sequence (DNA): TGTGCCAGTACTTCCAGATATAACACCGGGGAGCTGTTTTTT.

As to this clone: One junction end does not reproduce the germline sequence, and a read error may be involved. This chain links TRBV5-1 with TRBJ2-1, with TRBD2 identical over 9 bases. The CDR3 covers 15 residues. Per germline, CDR1 SGHRS and CDR2 YFSETQ. The CDR3 reads CASTFVAGGYNEQLF. CDR3 sequence (DNA): TGCGCCAGCACCTTCGTGGCGGGAGGGTACAATGAGCAGCTCTTC.

The chain is built from TRBV28 and TRBJ1-4; TRBD1 matches 8 bases. The V and J ends lost 7 bases and 5 bases, in that order; junction bases with no gene match: 6. Germline V gives CDR1 MDHEN, CDR2 SYDVKM. This CDR3 is 14 amino acids long. The CDR3 sequence is CASNPQGDNEKLFF. The CDR3 DNA follows: TGTGCCAGCAACCCACAGGGGGACAATGAAAAACTGTTTTTT. The full variable domain, with the rest looked up from reference TRBV28 and TRBJ1-4, is DVKVTQSSRYLVKRTGEKVFLECVQDMDHENMFWYRQDPGLGLRLIYFSYDVKMKEKGDIPEGYSVSREKKERFSLILESASTNQTSMYLCASNPQGDNEKLFFGSGTQLSVL.

The V gene is TRBV5-4, the J gene TRBJ2-5; D is perhaps TRBD2 (5 bases). V was cut by 0 bases and J by 2 bases, with 8 bases left in between. The V gene's germline CDR1 is SGHNT and CDR2 YYREEE (reference sequence). This CDR3 has 14 amino acids. CDR3 DNA sequence: TGTGCCAGCAGCTTGGTTGGAGGTCAAGAGACCCAGTACTTC. Amino acid sequence: CASSLVGGQETQYF.

The chain joins TRBV5-1 to TRBJ1-4; D ambiguous. V lost 3 bases to trimming and J lost 5 bases, with 11 bases between them. This CDR3 comprises 14 residues. The germline V gene has CDR1 SGHRS and CDR2 YFSETQ. The CDR3 region is CASSSRTGNEKLFF. In nucleotides, the CDR3 is TGCGCCAGCAGCTCGCGGACGGGAAATGAAAAACTGTTTTTT.

The chain employs TRBV10-3 and TRBJ1-5; TRBD1 matches 7 bases. V was pared by 4 bases and J by 4 bases, with 1 base of the junction left unmatched. This CDR3 contains 13 residues. The germline V gene has CDR1 ENHRY and CDR2 SYGVKD. CDR3 sequence reads: CAISGGQNQPQHF. The CDR3 nucleotides are TGTGCCATCAGTGGGGGACAGAATCAGCCCCAGCATTTT.

The chain joins TRBV7-9 to TRBJ2-3; the match to TRBD2 covers 7 bases. This CDR3 is built from 13 residues. CDR1 is SEHNR and CDR2 is FQNEAQ in the germline V gene (reference sequence). V lost 5 bases to trimming and J lost 5 bases; unmatched junction nucleotides: 4. The CDR3 spells CASSPTGGDTQYF. The DNA for the CDR3 is TGTGCCAGCAGCCCTACGGGGGGAGATACGCAGTATTTT.